This is a list of T cell receptor beta chains from one sample in a study of CD8 T cells in Susac syndrome. TCRdb reanalysed the immunoSEQ multiplex PCR reads using MiXCR and keeps one entry per CDR3 protein. Among about 150,000 distinct CDR3 sequences, around 90% were seen once, and the ten largest hold 0.08%. Sequenced input: CD4+ T cells from PBMCs. The origin of the receptors is a human donor in good health. Each CDR3 is given with its conserved first and last residue. The D gene is left open where the match is weak. Some rows have no size entry. The others give once, few or many, or a class for an expanded clone.

CASSRARRETQYF	TGCGCCAGCAGCAGGGCCCGGCGGGAGACCCAGTACTTC	13	-	-	TRBV5-1	TRBJ2-5
CASSLDWRNRPFYGYTF	TGTGCCAGCAGCTTGGATTGGAGGAACAGGCCTTTCTATGGCTACACCTTC	17	-	-	TRBV5-4	TRBJ1-2
CASSFWGFDNQPQHF	TGTGCCAGCAGTTTCTGGGGCTTTGACAATCAGCCCCAGCATTTT	15	-	-	TRBV28	TRBJ1-5
CSAPLPRANTEAFF	TGCAGTGCTCCCCTCCCCCGGGCGAACACTGAAGCTTTCTTT	14	-	-	TRBV20-1	TRBJ1-1
CASSLRASNEQFF	TGTGCCAGCAGCTTACGGGCTAGCAATGAGCAGTTCTTC	13	-	-	TRBV7-2	TRBJ2-1
CASSFEGPKLFF	TGCGCCAGCAGCTTCGAGGGGCCAAAACTGTTTTTT	12	-	-	TRBV5-1	TRBJ1-4
CATSDTTTRGMKNCFF	-	16	-	-	TRBV24-1	TRBJ1-4
CASSYASGSDEQFF	TGTGCCAGCAGCTACGCTAGCGGGAGTGATGAGCAGTTCTTC	14	-	TRBD2	TRBV7-9	TRBJ2-1
CASSSAQGAGGYTF	TGTGCCAGCAGTTCCGCACAGGGGGCTGGGGGCTACACCTTC	14	-	TRBD1	TRBV28	TRBJ1-2
CASNEGAVALLRGYTF	TGTGCCAGCAATGAAGGGGCTGTGGCCTTGCTACGCGGCTACACCTTC	16	-	-	TRBV6-1	TRBJ1-2
CASSWTDRNTEAFF	TGTGCCAGCAGCTGGACGGATCGGAACACTGAAGCTTTCTTT	14	-	-	TRBV5-6	TRBJ1-1
CASMSSQPYEQYF	TGTGCCAGCATGTCCTCACAGCCCTACGAGCAGTACTTC	13	-	-	TRBV28	TRBJ2-7
CASSYVVNQPQHF	TGTGCCAGCAGTTACGTAGTGAATCAGCCCCAGCATTTT	13	-	-	TRBV6-2/TRBV6-3	TRBJ1-5
CASRGGTENQPQHF	TGTGCCAGCAGGGGTGGGACAGAGAATCAGCCCCAGCATTTT	14	-	TRBD1	TRBV7-8	TRBJ1-5
CASSIDVGDPVQFF	TGTGCCAGTAGTATAGATGTAGGGGATCCAGTGCAGTTCTTC	14	-	-	TRBV19	TRBJ2-1
CATSRDTSGPSTDTQYF	TGTGCCACCAGCAGAGATACTAGCGGGCCCAGCACAGATACGCAGTATTTT	17	-	TRBD2	TRBV15	TRBJ2-3
CASGVAGDRTYEQYF	TGTGCAAGTGGGGTAGCGGGGGACCGGACCTACGAGCAGTACTTC	15	-	TRBD2	TRBV7-9	TRBJ2-7
CGSGDRAFLTLEYF	TGTGGGAGCGGGGACAGGGCATTTCTTACGTTGGAGTACTTC	14	-	TRBD1	TRBV6-1	TRBJ2-7
CASSLQGNEQFF	TGCGCCAGCAGCTTGCAGGGAAATGAGCAGTTCTTC	12	few	-	TRBV5-1	TRBJ2-1
CASSPTGRGAYEQYF	TGTGCCAGCTCACCAACCGGGAGAGGGGCCTACGAGCAGTACTTC	15	-	-	TRBV18	TRBJ2-7
CSAYPGPRNTEAFF	TGCAGCGCATACCCGGGACCGAGGAACACTGAAGCTTTCTTT	14	-	-	TRBV29-1	TRBJ1-1
CASSLWGGGTEAFF	TGTGCCAGCAGTCTTTGGGGAGGGGGAACTGAAGCTTTCTTT	14	-	-	TRBV27	TRBJ1-1
CASSPRLAGGTGELFF	TGTGCCAGCAGCCCTAGACTAGCGGGAGGCACCGGGGAGCTGTTTTTT	16	-	TRBD2	TRBV4-2	TRBJ2-2
CASSAEAAGGTDTQYF	TGTGCCAGCAGCGCTGAGGCTGCCGGGGGCACAGATACGCAGTATTTT	16	-	-	TRBV5-4	TRBJ2-3
CSARDRTVPGKANYGYTF	TGCAGTGCTAGAGATCGGACAGTTCCGGGAAAAGCTAACTATGGCTACACCTTC	18	-	-	TRBV20-1	TRBJ1-2
CASSFDGYNEQFF	TGCGCCAGCAGCTTCGACGGCTACAATGAGCAGTTCTTC	13	-	-	TRBV5-1	TRBJ2-1
CAWTQGPGTEAFF	TGTGCCTGGACCCAGGGACCGGGCACTGAAGCTTTCTTT	13	-	-	TRBV30	TRBJ1-1
CSVAWGLAEAFF	TGCAGCGTCGCATGGGGTCTGGCTGAAGCTTTCTTT	12	-	-	TRBV29-1	TRBJ1-1
CSVVWGQGAVGANVLTF	TGCAGCGTTGTTTGGGGACAGGGGGCGGTTGGGGCCAACGTCCTGACTTTC	17	-	TRBD1	TRBV29-1	TRBJ2-6
CASSLASRARLGELFF	TGCGCCAGCAGCTTGGCCAGCAGGGCCCGGCTCGGGGAGCTGTTTTTT	16	-	-	TRBV5-1	TRBJ2-2
CASNRQGGSNQPQHF	TGTGCCAGCAATCGACAGGGGGGTAGCAATCAGCCCCAGCATTTT	15	-	TRBD1	TRBV2	TRBJ1-5
CASKPGAGTGEQYF	TGTGCCAGCAAGCCGGGGGCGGGAACTGGCGAGCAGTACTTC	14	-	-	TRBV2	TRBJ2-7
CSGLTASSYEQYF	TGCAGCGGGTTGACAGCGAGCTCCTACGAGCAGTACTTC	13	-	-	TRBV29-1	TRBJ2-7
CSARDRRGKTEAFF	TGCAGTGCCCGGGACAGGAGAGGGAAGACTGAAGCTTTCTTT	14	-	TRBD1	TRBV20-1	TRBJ1-1
CASSPWGAGDPYEQYF	TGTGCCAGCAGCCCGTGGGGAGCGGGGGACCCCTACGAGCAGTACTTC	16	-	TRBD2	TRBV7-2	TRBJ2-7
CSVDLGGQGTPYEQYF	TGCAGCGTTGATCTAGGGGGACAGGGGACCCCCTACGAGCAGTACTTC	16	-	TRBD1	TRBV29-1	TRBJ2-7
CASSPGDSNQPQHF	TGCGCCAGCAGTCCAGGGGATAGCAATCAGCCCCAGCATTTT	14	-	-	TRBV5-1	TRBJ1-5
CASSWGLAPSYEQYF	TGTGCCAGCAGTTGGGGACTAGCGCCTTCCTACGAGCAGTACTTC	15	-	TRBD2	TRBV27	TRBJ2-7
CASSLVGGTKTAKNIQYF	TGTGCCAGCAGTTTAGTGGGAGGAACGAAAACGGCCAAAAACATTCAGTACTTC	18	-	-	TRBV27	TRBJ2-4
CASSEARRAEAFF	TGTGCCAGCAGTGAAGCTAGGAGAGCTGAAGCTTTCTTT	13	-	-	TRBV6-1	TRBJ1-1
CASTPEGYNEQFF	TGTGCCAGCACCCCCGAGGGGTACAATGAGCAGTTCTTC	13	-	-	TRBV6-6	TRBJ2-1
CATTSVDGYTF	TGTGCCACCACTTCGGTGGATGGCTACACCTTC	11	-	-	TRBV28	TRBJ1-2
CASSSQGTYEPYF	TGTGCCAGCAGTTCCCAGGGCACCTACGAGCCGTACTTC	13	-	-	TRBV6-2/TRBV6-3	TRBJ2-7
CASSLTGPTNEKLFF	TGTGCCAGCAGCTTGACTGGGCCAACTAATGAAAAACTGTTTTTT	15	-	-	TRBV7-2	TRBJ1-4
CASSSSVQGSPLHF	TGTGCCAGCAGCTCCTCGGTTCAGGGTTCACCCCTCCACTTT	14	-	-	TRBV5-6	TRBJ1-6
CASSPGTALYEQYF	TGTGCCAGCTCACCCGGGACGGCGCTCTACGAGCAGTACTTC	14	-	-	TRBV18	TRBJ2-7
CASSLELAEYNEQFF	TGCGCCAGCAGCTTGGAACTAGCGGAATACAATGAGCAGTTCTTC	15	-	TRBD2	TRBV5-1	TRBJ2-1
CASSFSGSEQYF	TGCGCCAGCAGCTTTTCCGGGAGCGAGCAGTACTTC	12	-	-	TRBV5-1	TRBJ2-7
CASSLEHRGGEQYF	TGTGCCAGCAGCTTAGAACACAGGGGGGGTGAGCAGTACTTC	14	-	-	TRBV7-9	TRBJ2-7
CASSPPRWKPNTGELLF	TGTGCCAGCTCACCACCGAGATGGAAACCGAACACCGGGGAGCTGCTTTTT	17	-	-	TRBV18	TRBJ2-2
CSVEGSGTMNTEAFF	TGCAGCGTTGAAGGATCGGGGACAATGAACACTGAAGCTTTCTTT	15	-	-	TRBV29-1	TRBJ1-1
CASSLDRGLGGYTF	TGTGCCAGCAGCCTGGACAGGGGATTAGGAGGCTACACCTTC	14	-	TRBD1	TRBV27	TRBJ1-2
CATSDSRGQAFF	TGTGCCACCAGTGATTCGAGGGGGCAAGCTTTCTTT	12	-	TRBD1	TRBV24-1	TRBJ1-1
CASRRTGRKRQETQYF	TGTGCCAGCAGAAGGACAGGGCGTAAGCGGCAAGAGACCCAGTACTTC	16	-	TRBD1	TRBV27	TRBJ2-5